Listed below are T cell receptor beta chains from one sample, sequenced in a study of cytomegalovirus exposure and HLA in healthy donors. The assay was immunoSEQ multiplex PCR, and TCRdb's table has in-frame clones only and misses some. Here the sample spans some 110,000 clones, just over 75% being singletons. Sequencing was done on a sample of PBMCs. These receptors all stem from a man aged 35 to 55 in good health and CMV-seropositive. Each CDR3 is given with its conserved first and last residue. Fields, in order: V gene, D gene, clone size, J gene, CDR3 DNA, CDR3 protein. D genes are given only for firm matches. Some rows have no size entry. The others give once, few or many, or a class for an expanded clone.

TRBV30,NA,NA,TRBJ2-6,TGTGCCTGGACCCTCTCTGGGGCCAACGTCCTGACTTTC,CAWTLSGANVLTF
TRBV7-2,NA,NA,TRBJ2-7,TGTGCCAGCAGCTTTTCGGCAGGGTCCTACGAGCAGTACTTC,CASSFSAGSYEQYF
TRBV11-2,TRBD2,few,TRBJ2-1,TGTGCCAGCAGCTTAGAGTTAGGACTAGCGGTTTCTACCTACAATGAGCAGTTCTTC,CASSLELGLAVSTYNEQFF
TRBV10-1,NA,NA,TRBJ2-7,TGCGCCAGCAGTGAATCAGGGGCCTACGAGCAGTACTTC,CASSESGAYEQYF
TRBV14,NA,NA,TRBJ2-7,TGTGCCAGCACTTGGGGAGACGGGAGATCCTACGAGCAGTACTTC,CASTWGDGRSYEQYF
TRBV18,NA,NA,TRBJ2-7,TGTGCCAGCTCCTTCTCAGGCCCCGGCTCCTACGAGCAGTACTTC,CASSFSGPGSYEQYF
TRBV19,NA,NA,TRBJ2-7,TGTGCCAGTAGTTATATGGCAGGCTACGAGCAGTACTTC,CASSYMAGYEQYF
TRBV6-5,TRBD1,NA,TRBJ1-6,TGTGCCAGCATGCAAACACCAGGGGGCAATTCACCCCTCCACTTT,CASMQTPGGNSPLHF
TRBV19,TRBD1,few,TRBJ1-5,TGTGCCAGTAGTATAGCGAGGGGGCAAGGCAATCAGCCCCAGCATTTT,CASSIARGQGNQPQHF
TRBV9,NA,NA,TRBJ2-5,TGTGCCAGCAGCCCAGTGCCGGGGGAGACCCAGTACTTC,CASSPVPGETQYF
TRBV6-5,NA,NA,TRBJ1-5,TGTGCCAGCAGTTACGGCAGGGGAGGCAATCAGCCCCAGCATTTT,CASSYGRGGNQPQHF
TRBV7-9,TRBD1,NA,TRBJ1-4,TGTGCCAGCAGTTTCGGACAGGGGAATGAAAAACTGTTTTTT,CASSFGQGNEKLFF
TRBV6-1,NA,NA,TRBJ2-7,TGTGCCAGCAGTGAAACATATTATGAGGTCCCCTACGAGCAGTACTTC,CASSETYYEVPYEQYF
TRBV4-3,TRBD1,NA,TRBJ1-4,TGCGCCAGCAGCCAAGATGTGGGGACAGGGGATGAAAAACTGTTTTTT,CASSQDVGTGDEKLFF
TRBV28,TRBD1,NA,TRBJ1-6,TGTGCCAGCAGTTTTACAGGGGGCGCCAATTCACCCCTCCACTTT,CASSFTGGANSPLHF
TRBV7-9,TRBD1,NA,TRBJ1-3,TGTGCCAGCAGCACTGCAGGGGGTTCTGGAAACACCATATATTTT,CASSTAGGSGNTIYF
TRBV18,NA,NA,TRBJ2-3,TGTGCCAGCTCACCATCGGGGGGCCCCACAGATACGCAGTATTTT,CASSPSGGPTDTQYF
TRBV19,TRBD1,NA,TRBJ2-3,TGTGCCAGTAGTATAGGGACAGGGGAGGCAGATACGCAGTATTTT,CASSIGTGEADTQYF
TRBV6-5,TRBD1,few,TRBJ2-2,TGTGCCAGCAGGCCCGACAGGGGGCAGGTCGGGGAGCTGTTTTTT,CASRPDRGQVGELFF
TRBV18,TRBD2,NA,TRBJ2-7,TGTGCCAGCTCGCTGGGGGAGGGGGAGCAGTACTTC,CASSLGEGEQYF
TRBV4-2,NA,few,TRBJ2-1,TGTGCCAGCCATGGGGGGAACTCCTACAATGAGCAGTTCTTC,CASHGGNSYNEQFF
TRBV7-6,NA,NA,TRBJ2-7,TGTGCCAGCAGCCAGACGACAGGCCCCTACTCCTACGAGCAGTACTTC,CASSQTTGPYSYEQYF
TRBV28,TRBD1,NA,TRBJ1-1,TGTGCCAGCGCGAACAGGGGAATCACTGAAGCTTTCTTT,CASANRGITEAFF
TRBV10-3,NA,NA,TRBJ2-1,TGTGCCATCAGTGAAGGCTTAGCGGCCTACAATGAGCAGTTCTTC,CAISEGLAAYNEQFF
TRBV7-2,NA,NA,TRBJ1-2,TGTGCCAGCAGCTTAGTAGACTATGGCTACACCTTC,CASSLVDYGYTF
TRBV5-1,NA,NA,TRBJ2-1,TGCGCCAGCTCCTCCCCGGGGAATGAGCAGTTCTTC,CASSSPGNEQFF
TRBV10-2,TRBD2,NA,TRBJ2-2,TGCGCCAGCGAGTCTTCGGGGGAGGGCAACGGGGAGCTGTTTTTT,CASESSGEGNGELFF
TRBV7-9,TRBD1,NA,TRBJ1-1,TGTGCCAGCAGCTTTGGACAGGGGGCGTGGGGCGCCAAAGAAGCTTTCTTT,CASSFGQGAWGAKEAFF
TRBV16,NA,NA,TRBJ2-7,TGTGCCAGCAGCCAATCTTGGGCCTGGGGGGGGCAGCACTACGAGCAGTACTTC,CASSQSWAWGGQHYEQYF
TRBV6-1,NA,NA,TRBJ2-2,TGTGCCAGCACTCGGCAGGGGCAGGGCGGGGAGCTGTTTTTT,CASTRQGQGGELFF
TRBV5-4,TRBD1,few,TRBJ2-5,TGTGCCAGCAGCTTGGGACAGGGAAGAGAGACCCAGTACTTC,CASSLGQGRETQYF
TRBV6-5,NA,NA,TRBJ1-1,TGTGCCAGCAGTGTCAGCGAAACTGAAGCTTTCTTT,CASSVSETEAFF
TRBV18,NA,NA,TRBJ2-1,TGTGCCAGCTCTCCGGGAGCAGGGTCCTACAATGAGCAGTTCTTC,CASSPGAGSYNEQFF
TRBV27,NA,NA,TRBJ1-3,TGTGCCAGCAGTCGGGGTTTTGGAAACACCATATATTTT,CASSRGFGNTIYF
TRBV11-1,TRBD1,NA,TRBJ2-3,TGTGCCAGCAGCCCGGCCCGTGGACAGGGGAGCACAGATACGCAGTATTTT,CASSPARGQGSTDTQYF
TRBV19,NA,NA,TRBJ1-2,TGTGCCAGTAGTAACAGGGCGGTGGATGGCTACACCTTC,CASSNRAVDGYTF
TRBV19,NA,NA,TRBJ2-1,TGTGCCAGTAGTATAGTCAGGACTACGGGGTACAATGAGCAGTTCTTC,CASSIVRTTGYNEQFF
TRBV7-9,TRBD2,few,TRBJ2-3,TGTGCCAGCAGCGGGATAAGCGGGGGGGCACTGCGAGATACGCAGTATTTT,CASSGISGGALRDTQYF
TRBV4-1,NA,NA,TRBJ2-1,TGCGCCAGCAGCCAACCCCGACAGGTCCCTGACAATGAGCAGTTCTTC,CASSQPRQVPDNEQFF
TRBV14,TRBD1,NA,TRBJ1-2,TGTGCCAGCAGCCAAAACCCAAAACAGGGGTTTAACTATGGCTACACCTTC,CASSQNPKQGFNYGYTF
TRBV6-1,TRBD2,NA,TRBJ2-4,TGTGCCAGCAGTGAAGAACTAGCGGGAGTATCCAAAAACATTCAGTACTTC,CASSEELAGVSKNIQYF
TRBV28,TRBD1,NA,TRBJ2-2,TGTGCCAGCAGGCCTGGACAGGGGGCGGGTGGCACCGGGGAGCTGTTTTTT,CASRPGQGAGGTGELFF
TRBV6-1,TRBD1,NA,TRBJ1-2,TGTGCCAGCAAACGACAGGGGTCCGAAATCCATGGCTACACCTTC,CASKRQGSEIHGYTF
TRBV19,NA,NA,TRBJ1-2,TGTGCCAGTAGTATTGAACTTGGCTATGGCTACACCTTC,CASSIELGYGYTF
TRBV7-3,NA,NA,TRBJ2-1,TGTGCCAGCTCCCGCCTAAAGAGTTACAATGAGCAGTTCTTC,CASSRLKSYNEQFF
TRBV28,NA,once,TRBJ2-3,TGTGCCAGCAGTTTAGGTCTAAAAGACACAGATACGCAGTATTTT,CASSLGLKDTDTQYF
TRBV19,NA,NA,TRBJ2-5,TGTGCCAGTAGCACTGGGGGCGATATAAAGTACTTC,CASSTGGDIKYF
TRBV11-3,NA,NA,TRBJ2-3,TGTGCCAGCAGCTTAGATCAGATGGGAGGAGATACGCAGTATTTT,CASSLDQMGGDTQYF
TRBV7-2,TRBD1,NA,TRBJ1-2,TGTGCCAGCAGCCCGGGACAGGGGATCACCTATGGCTACACCTTC,CASSPGQGITYGYTF